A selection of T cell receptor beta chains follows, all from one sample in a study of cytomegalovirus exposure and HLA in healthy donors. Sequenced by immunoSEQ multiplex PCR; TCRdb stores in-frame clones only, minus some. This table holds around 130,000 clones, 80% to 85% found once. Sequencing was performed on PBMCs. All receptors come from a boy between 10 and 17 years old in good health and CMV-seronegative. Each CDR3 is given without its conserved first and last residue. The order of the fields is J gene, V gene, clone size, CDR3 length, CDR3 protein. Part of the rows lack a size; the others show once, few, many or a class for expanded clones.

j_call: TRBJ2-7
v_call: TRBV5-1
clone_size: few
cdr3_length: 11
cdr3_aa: ASSLGSSSVKY

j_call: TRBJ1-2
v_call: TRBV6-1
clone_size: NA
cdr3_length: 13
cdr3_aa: ASSEAREVFYGYT

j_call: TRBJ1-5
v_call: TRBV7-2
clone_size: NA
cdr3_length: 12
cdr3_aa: ASSRGHSNQPQH

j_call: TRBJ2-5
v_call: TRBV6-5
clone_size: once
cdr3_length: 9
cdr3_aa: ASRTGETQY

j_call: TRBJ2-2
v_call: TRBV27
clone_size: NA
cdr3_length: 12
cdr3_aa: ASSMDRGSGELF

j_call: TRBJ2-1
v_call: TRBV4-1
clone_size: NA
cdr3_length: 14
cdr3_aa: ASSQESGLPYNEQF

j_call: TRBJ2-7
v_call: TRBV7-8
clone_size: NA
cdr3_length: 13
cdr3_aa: ASSSGGIPGYEQY

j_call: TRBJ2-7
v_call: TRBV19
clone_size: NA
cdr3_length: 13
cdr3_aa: ASSITSGRTYEQY

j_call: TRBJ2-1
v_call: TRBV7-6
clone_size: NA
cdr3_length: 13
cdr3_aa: ASSLEGLALNEQF

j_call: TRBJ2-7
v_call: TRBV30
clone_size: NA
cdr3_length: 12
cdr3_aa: AWRAVAASYEQY

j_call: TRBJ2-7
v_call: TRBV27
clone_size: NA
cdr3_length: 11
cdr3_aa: ASSYGQAYEQY

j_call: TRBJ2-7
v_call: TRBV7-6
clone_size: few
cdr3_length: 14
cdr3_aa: ASSANRDLLYEEQY

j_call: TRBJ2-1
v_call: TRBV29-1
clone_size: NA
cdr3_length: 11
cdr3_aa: SVGQGTAPEQF

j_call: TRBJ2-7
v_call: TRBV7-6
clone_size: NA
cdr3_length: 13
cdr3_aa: ASSGIAGDNYEQY